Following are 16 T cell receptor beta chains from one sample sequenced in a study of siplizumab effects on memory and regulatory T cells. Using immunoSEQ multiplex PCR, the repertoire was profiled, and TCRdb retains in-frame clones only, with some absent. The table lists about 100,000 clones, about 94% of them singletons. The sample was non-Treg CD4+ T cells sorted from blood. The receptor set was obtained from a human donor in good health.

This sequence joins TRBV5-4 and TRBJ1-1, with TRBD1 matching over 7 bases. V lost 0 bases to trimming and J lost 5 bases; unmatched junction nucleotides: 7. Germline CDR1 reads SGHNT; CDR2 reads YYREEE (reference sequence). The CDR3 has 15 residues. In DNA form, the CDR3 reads TGTGCCAGCAGCTTGGAGTCGACAGGGTTTACTGAAGCTTTCTTT. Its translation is CASSLESTGFTEAFF.

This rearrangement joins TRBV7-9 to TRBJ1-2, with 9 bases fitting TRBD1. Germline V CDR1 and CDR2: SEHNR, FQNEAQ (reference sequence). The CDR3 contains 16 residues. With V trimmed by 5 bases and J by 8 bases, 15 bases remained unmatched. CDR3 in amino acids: CASSKAASQGAGGYTF. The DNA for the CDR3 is TGTGCCAGCAGCAAGGCCGCGTCACAGGGGGCCGGGGGCTACACCTTC.

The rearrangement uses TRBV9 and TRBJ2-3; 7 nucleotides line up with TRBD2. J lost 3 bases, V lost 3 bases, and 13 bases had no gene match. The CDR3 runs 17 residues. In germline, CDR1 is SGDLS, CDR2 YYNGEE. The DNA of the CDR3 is TGTGCCAGCAGCGAGCGCCCCTCTGTCGGGAGGACAGATACGCAGTATTTT. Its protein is CASSERPSVGRTDTQYF.

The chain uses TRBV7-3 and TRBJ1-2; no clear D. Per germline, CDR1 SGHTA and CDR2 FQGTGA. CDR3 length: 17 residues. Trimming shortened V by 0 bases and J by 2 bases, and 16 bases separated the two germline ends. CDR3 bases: TGTGCCAGCAGCTTAACCTCCGGCTCAGGCAACAACTATGGCTACACCTTC. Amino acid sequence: CASSLTSGSGNNYGYTF. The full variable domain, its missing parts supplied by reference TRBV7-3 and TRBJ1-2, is GAGVSQTPSNKVTEKGKYVELRCDPISGHTALYWYRQSLGQGPEFLIYFQGTGAADDSGLPNDRFFAVRPEGSVSTLKIQRTERGDSAVYLCASSLTSGSGNNYGYTFGSGTRLTVV.

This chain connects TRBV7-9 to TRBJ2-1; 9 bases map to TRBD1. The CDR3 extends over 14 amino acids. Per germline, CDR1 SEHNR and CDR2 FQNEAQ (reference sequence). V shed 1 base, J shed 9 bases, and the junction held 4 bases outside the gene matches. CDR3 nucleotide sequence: TGTGCCAGCAGCTTAGTACAGGGGGCGGGTGAGCAGTTCTTC. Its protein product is CASSLVQGAGEQFF.

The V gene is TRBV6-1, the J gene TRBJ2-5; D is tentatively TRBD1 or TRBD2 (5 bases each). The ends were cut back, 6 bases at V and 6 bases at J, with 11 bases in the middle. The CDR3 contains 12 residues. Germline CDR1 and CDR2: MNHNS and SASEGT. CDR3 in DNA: TGTGCCAGCAGGAGGGACGTTCAGACCCAGTACTTC. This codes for CASRRDVQTQYF.

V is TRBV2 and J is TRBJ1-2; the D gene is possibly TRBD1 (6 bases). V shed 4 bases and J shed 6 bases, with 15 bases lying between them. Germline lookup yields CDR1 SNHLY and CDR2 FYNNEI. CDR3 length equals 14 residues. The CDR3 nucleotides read TGTGCCAGCAGTGGACAAAGGACAGCCAATGGCTACACCTTC. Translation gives CASSGQRTANGYTF.

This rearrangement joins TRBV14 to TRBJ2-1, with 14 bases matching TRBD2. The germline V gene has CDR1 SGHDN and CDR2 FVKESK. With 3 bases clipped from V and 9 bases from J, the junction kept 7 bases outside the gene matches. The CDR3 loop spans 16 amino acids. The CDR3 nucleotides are TGTGCCAGCAGCCATCTCGGGACTAGCGGGAGTAGTGAGCAGTTCTTC. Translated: CASSHLGTSGSSEQFF. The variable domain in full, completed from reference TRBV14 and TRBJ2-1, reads EAGVTQFPSHSVIEKGQTVTLRCDPISGHDNLYWYRRVMGKEIKFLLHFVKESKQDESGMPNNRFLAERTGGTYSTLKVQPAELEDSGVYFCASSHLGTSGSSEQFFGPGTRLTVL.

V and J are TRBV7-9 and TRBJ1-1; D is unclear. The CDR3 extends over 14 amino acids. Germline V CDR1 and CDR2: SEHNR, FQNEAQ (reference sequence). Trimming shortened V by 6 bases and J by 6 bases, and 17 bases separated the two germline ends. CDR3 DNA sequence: TGTGCCAGCAGACCCGCCCCGAATCGGGCTGAAGCTTTCTTT. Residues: CASRPAPNRAEAFF.

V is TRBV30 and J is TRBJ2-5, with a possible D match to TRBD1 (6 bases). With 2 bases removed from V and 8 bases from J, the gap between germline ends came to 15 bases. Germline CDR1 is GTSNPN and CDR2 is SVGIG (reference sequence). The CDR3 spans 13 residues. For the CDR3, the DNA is TGTGCCTGGAGTAGCAGGGGCCTTGGTACCCAGTACTTC. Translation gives CAWSSRGLGTQYF. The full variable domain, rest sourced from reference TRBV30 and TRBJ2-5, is SQTIHQWPATLVQPVGSPLSLECTVEGTSNPNLYWYRQAAGRGLQLLFYSVGIGQISSEVPQNLSASRPQDRQFILSSKKLLLSDSGFYLCAWSSRGLGTQYFGPGTRLLVL.

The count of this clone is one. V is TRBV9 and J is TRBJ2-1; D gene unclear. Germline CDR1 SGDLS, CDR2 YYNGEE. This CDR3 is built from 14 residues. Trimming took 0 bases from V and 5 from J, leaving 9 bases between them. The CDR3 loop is CASSVGQVDNEQFF. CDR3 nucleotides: TGTGCCAGCAGCGTAGGGCAGGTAGACAATGAGCAGTTCTTC.

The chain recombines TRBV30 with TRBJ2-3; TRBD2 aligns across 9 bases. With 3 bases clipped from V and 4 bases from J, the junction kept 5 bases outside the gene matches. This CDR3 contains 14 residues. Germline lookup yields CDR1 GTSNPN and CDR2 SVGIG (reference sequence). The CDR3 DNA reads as TGTGCCTGGAGGGCGGGCGGGGGGGCAGATACGCAGTATTTT. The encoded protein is CAWRAGGGADTQYF.

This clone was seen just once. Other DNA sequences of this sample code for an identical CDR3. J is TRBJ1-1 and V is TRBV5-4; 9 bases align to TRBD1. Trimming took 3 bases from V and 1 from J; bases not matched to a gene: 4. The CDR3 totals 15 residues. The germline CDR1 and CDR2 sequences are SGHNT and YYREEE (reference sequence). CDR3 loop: CASSSDRGPNTEAFF. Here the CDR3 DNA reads TGTGCCAGCAGCTCGGACAGGGGACCGAACACTGAAGCTTTCTTT.

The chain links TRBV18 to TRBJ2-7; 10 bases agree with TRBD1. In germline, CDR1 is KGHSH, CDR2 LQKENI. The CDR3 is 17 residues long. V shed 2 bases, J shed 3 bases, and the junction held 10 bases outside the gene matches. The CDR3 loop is CASSPVVPGQGSYEQYF. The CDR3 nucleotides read TGTGCCAGCTCACCAGTCGTACCGGGACAGGGGAGCTACGAGCAGTACTTC.

CDR3 DNA: TGCGCCAGCAGCTCCCTAGGCACAGATACGCAGTATTTT. Residues: CASSSLGTDTQYF. This rearrangement joins TRBV5-1 to TRBJ2-3; no reliable D call. Between the trimmed V and J ends, which lost 3 bases and 1 base, there was a span of 6 bases. The CDR3 length is 13 residues. CDR1 and CDR2 from the germline V gene are SGHRS and YFSETQ.

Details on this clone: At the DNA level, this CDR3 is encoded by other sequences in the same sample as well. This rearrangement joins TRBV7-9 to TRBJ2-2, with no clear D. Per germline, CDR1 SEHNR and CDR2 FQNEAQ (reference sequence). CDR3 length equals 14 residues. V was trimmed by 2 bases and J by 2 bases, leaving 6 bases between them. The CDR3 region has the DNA TGTGCCAGCAGCTTACGGTCTAACACCGGGGAGCTGTTTTTT. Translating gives CASSLRSNTGELFF.